The source of this T cell receptor beta chain is a study of PD-1 blockade in classical Hodgkin lymphoma. Looking at the study overall: Patients were given intravenous nivolumab, 3 mg/kg, every 2 weeks.

This clone occurred once. Assay: immunoSEQ multiplex PCR; the TCRdb copy retains only in-frame clones and omits some. The sample includes 64,000 or so clones, around 94% seen only once; the top ten take about 8%. Sample time point: cycle 4 day 1 (C4D1), after 6 weeks of nivolumab. There was relapse after autologous stem cell transplantation in every patient, and there was variation in brentuximab vedotin exposure. CDR1 is MNHEY and CDR2 is SMNVEV in the germline V gene (reference sequence). V gave up 6 bases and J gave up 1 base, with 13 bases separating them. The CDR3 is made up of 15 amino acids. The sequence was obtained from a human donor with classical Hodgkin lymphoma. The chain employs TRBV27 and TRBJ2-1; maybe TRBD2 (6 bases). Material: peripheral blood mononuclear cells (PBMCs), obtained before the fourth cycle of nivolumab. The CDR3: CASRVAVLSYNEQFF. CDR3 DNA: TGTGCCAGCAGGGTAGCGGTTTTATCCTACAATGAGCAGTTCTTC.